A single sample is the source of the 30 T cell receptor beta chains below, sequenced in a study of blood T cell repertoires in COVID-19. Assay used: immunoSEQ multiplex PCR; TCRdb lists only in-frame clones, some missing. The top ten clones hold approximately 7.8% of a sample with roughly 290,000 clones, more than 70% of them seen once. Sequencing was done on a sample of peripheral blood. These receptors were obtained from a woman aged 45-65 years who had recovered from COVID-19.

V usage is TRBV5-6 and J usage is TRBJ2-1; D unclear. The germline gives CDR1 SGHDT, CDR2 YYEEEE. The CDR3 contains 12 residues. The V and J ends lost 7 bases and 5 bases respectively, with 10 bases between them. The CDR3 is CASRGSHNEQFF. CDR3 bases: TGTGCCAGCCGAGGCAGTCACAATGAGCAGTTCTTC.

V and J are TRBV5-6 and TRBJ2-1, with a possible D match to TRBD2 (5 bases). The CDR3 contains 14 residues. The germline V gene encodes CDR1 SGHDT and CDR2 YYEEEE. V gave up 4 bases and J gave up 8 bases, with 16 bases separating them. The CDR3 here is CASSGGRTFDEQFF. The DNA for the CDR3 is TGTGCCAGCAGCGGAGGACGGACCTTCGATGAGCAGTTCTTC.

Comment on this clone: The sample contains more than one DNA sequence encoding this CDR3. The gene calls are TRBV11-2 and TRBJ1-5; D call uncertain. The CDR3 spans 13 residues. Germline V gene sequence: CDR1 SGHAT, CDR2 FQNNGV. Trimming shortened V by 1 base and J by 1 base, and 2 bases separated the two germline ends. CDR3 DNA: TGTGCCAGCAGCTTAGCGAGCAATCAGCCCCAGCATTTT. It encodes CASSLASNQPQHF.

This chain joins TRBV18 and TRBJ1-3; D unclear. The length of the CDR3 is 14 residues. V was cut by 1 base and J by 8 bases, with 12 bases left in between. The germline CDR1 and CDR2 sequences are KGHSH and LQKENI. This CDR3 reads CASSPQTTPDTIYF. CDR3 DNA sequence: TGTGCCAGCTCACCACAGACTACCCCAGACACCATATATTTT. The whole variable domain, filled in from reference TRBV18 and TRBJ1-3, reads NAGVMQNPRHLVRRRGQEARLRCSPMKGHSHVYWYRQLPEEGLKFMVYLQKENIIDESGMPKERFSAEFPKEGPSILRIQQVVRGDSAAYFCASSPQTTPDTIYFGEGSWLTVV.

The V gene is TRBV19, the J gene TRBJ2-4; a weak D match, TRBD1 (6 bases). Germline V gives CDR1 LNHDA, CDR2 SQIVND (reference sequence). This CDR3 spans 14 amino acids. V dropped 6 bases and J dropped 2 bases, with 11 bases sitting between them. In nucleotides, the CDR3 is TGTGCCAGTAGCCCCAGGGGTTCCAAAAACATTCAGTACTTC. Encoded protein: CASSPRGSKNIQYF.

The chain uses TRBV27 and TRBJ1-4; maybe TRBD1 (5 bases). The CDR3 has 14 residues. The germline V and J ends were trimmed by 6 bases and 4 bases, with 12 bases remaining between them. Germline CDR1 is MNHEY and CDR2 is SMNVEV (reference sequence). The CDR3 DNA reads as TGTGCCAGCAGGAGGCTGGACATTAATGAAAAACTGTTTTTT. Amino acids: CASRRLDINEKLFF.

The chain carries TRBV6-5 and TRBJ1-5; tentatively, D is TRBD1 (6 bases). Germline V lookup: CDR1 MNHEY, CDR2 SVGAGI. The CDR3 loop spans 12 amino acids. V shed 11 bases and J shed 4 bases, with 12 bases lying between them. The CDR3, as DNA: TGTGCCGGTAACACAGGGAATCAGCCCCAGCATTTT. Its translation is CAGNTGNQPQHF.

The chain combines TRBV30 with TRBJ1-1; D is perhaps TRBD1 (6 bases). V was shortened by 5 bases and J by 8 bases, with 12 bases between the two germline ends. The CDR3 loop spans 11 amino acids. CDR1 and CDR2 from the germline V gene are GTSNPN and SVGIG (reference sequence). CDR3 sequence: CAWDRGSEAFF. CDR3 DNA sequence: TGTGCCTGGGATAGGGGGTCCGAAGCTTTCTTT.

This chain connects TRBV18 to TRBJ2-7; 9 bases are a match to TRBD1. Germline CDR1 KGHSH, CDR2 LQKENI. The CDR3 runs to 16 residues. V lost 4 bases and J lost 2; bases outside the gene matches: 9. The CDR3 DNA sequence: TGTGCCAGCTCACGACGTGGGGGACAGGGAGCCTACGAGCAGTACTTC. It codes for CASSRRGGQGAYEQYF.

The V gene is TRBV2, the J gene TRBJ1-1, with D possibly TRBD1 on 5 matching bases. In germline, CDR1 is SNHLY, CDR2 FYNNEI. This CDR3 comprises 14 residues. V was clipped by 3 bases and J by 1 base, with 9 bases between them. CDR3 loop: CASSDGGANTEAFF. Written as DNA, the CDR3 is TGTGCCAGCAGTGACGGTGGGGCGAACACTGAAGCTTTCTTT. Looking up the rest from reference TRBV2 and TRBJ1-1 gives the full variable domain: EPEVTQTPSHQVTQMGQEVILRCVPISNHLYFYWYRQILGQKVEFLVSFYNNEISEKSEIFDDQFSVERPDGSNFTLKIRSTKLEDSAMYFCASSDGGANTEAFFGQGTRLTVV.

This clone was recorded once. The chain couples TRBV6-1 to TRBJ1-1; D is possibly TRBD1 (5 bases). Germline V lookup: CDR1 MNHNS, CDR2 SASEGT. Trimming cost V 1 base and J 3 bases, with 9 bases left between them. CDR3 size: 14 residues. The CDR3: CASSEGRDDTEAFF. CDR3 nucleotide sequence: TGTGCCAGCAGTGAAGGGAGGGACGACACTGAAGCTTTCTTT.

The CDR3, as DNA: TGCGCCAGCAGCTTGGTCGGGACTAGCGACAACAATGAGCAGTTCTTC. It translates to CASSLVGTSDNNEQFF. This chain connects TRBV5-1 to TRBJ2-1, with TRBD2 matching over 10 bases. This CDR3 contains 16 residues. V was pared by 0 bases and J by 5 bases, with 5 bases of the junction left unmatched. In germline, CDR1 is SGHRS, CDR2 YFSETQ.

In its sample, this clone was seen once. This sequence joins TRBV29-1 and TRBJ1-3; 7 bases are shared with TRBD1. The CDR3 runs 13 residues. The V gene's germline CDR1 is SQVTM and CDR2 ANQGSEA. Losses at the gene ends were 4 bases for V and 6 bases for J; bases not matched to a gene: 6. CDR3 DNA: TGCAGCGTTGTGGCGACAGGGCAAAACACCATATATTTT. It translates to CSVVATGQNTIYF.

This clone was seen once. V gene TRBV19 combines with J gene TRBJ2-3, with D perhaps matching TRBD2 (6 bases). V was shortened by 9 bases and J by 8 bases, with 12 bases between the two germline ends. Germline assignment: CDR1 LNHDA and CDR2 SQIVND (reference sequence). The length of the CDR3 is 11 residues. CDR3 sequence: CASSGELTQYF. The CDR3 DNA reads TGTGCCAGCTCGGGAGAGCTTACGCAGTATTTT. The full variable domain, in which reference TRBV19 and TRBJ2-3 provide the parts outside the CDR3, is DGGITQSPKYLFRKEGQNVTLSCEQNLNHDAMYWYRQDPGQGLRLIYYSQIVNDFQKGDIAEGYSVSREKKESFPLTVTSAQKNPTAFYLCASSGELTQYFGPGTRLTVL.

The chain employs TRBV10-3 and TRBJ2-1; D is undetermined. Germline V gene data show CDR1 as ENHRY and CDR2 as SYGVKD. This CDR3 comprises 15 residues. V was clipped by 9 bases and J by 0 bases, with 15 bases between them. The CDR3 is CAISSFDSSYNEQFF. The DNA for the CDR3 is TGTGCCATTAGTTCTTTTGACTCCTCCTACAATGAGCAGTTCTTC.

The chain is built from TRBV4-1 and TRBJ1-5; no firm D call. Trimming cost V 1 base and J 7 bases, with 14 bases left between them. The CDR3 is made up of 15 amino acids. Germline assignment: CDR1 MGHRA and CDR2 YSYEKL. The DNA of the CDR3 is TGCGCCAGCAGCCAAGTTGGGCGGGGAGGCCAGCCCCAGCATTTT. It is translated as CASSQVGRGGQPQHF.

The V and J genes are TRBV19 and TRBJ1-5; tentative D call: TRBD1 (5 bases). Trimming pared 1 base from V and 3 bases from J, leaving 7 bases between. The germline V gene encodes CDR1 LNHDA and CDR2 SQIVND (reference sequence). The CDR3 runs 14 residues. The CDR3 region is CASSIGQNNQPQHF. CDR3 in DNA: TGTGCCAGTAGTATAGGACAGAACAATCAGCCCCAGCATTTT.

The chain combines TRBV5-6 with TRBJ2-1; TRBD2 might be the D (5 bases). The CDR3 extends over 15 amino acids. Germline CDR1 is SGHDT and CDR2 is YYEEEE. V lost 4 bases and J lost 7, with 18 bases in between. The chain's CDR3 is CASSPGLKGWNEQFF. CDR3 nucleotides: TGTGCCAGCAGCCCAGGACTCAAAGGGTGGAATGAGCAGTTCTTC.

The chain has TRBV28 and TRBJ2-3; D is unclear. This CDR3 has 15 residues. Germline lookup yields CDR1 MDHEN and CDR2 SYDVKM. Trimming took 7 bases from V and 2 from J, leaving 16 bases between them. The CDR3 protein is CASMVRQTYTDTQYF. As DNA, the CDR3 is TGTGCCAGCATGGTACGCCAAACCTACACAGATACGCAGTATTTT.

The genes are TRBV9 and TRBJ2-1; 9 bases line up with TRBD1. CDR3 length: 20 amino acids. With 2 bases clipped from V and 0 bases from J, the junction kept 15 bases outside the gene matches. Germline V gene data show CDR1 as SGDLS and CDR2 as YYNGEE. The CDR3 region is CASSVRTGTGMTRSYNEQFF. Here the CDR3 DNA reads TGTGCCAGCAGCGTCCGCACCGGGACAGGGATGACCCGCTCCTACAATGAGCAGTTCTTC.

The CDR3, as DNA: TGTGCCAGCAGTATGACAGGGGGGTGGGGCGAGCAGTACTTC. Translated, it gives CASSMTGGWGEQYF. The rearrangement joins TRBV28 to TRBJ2-7, with 9 nucleotides matching TRBD1. Trimming at V came to 5 bases and at J to 6 bases, leaving 8 bases not matched to a gene. CDR1 is MDHEN and CDR2 is SYDVKM in the germline V gene. The CDR3 totals 14 residues. Full variable domain (remainder filled in from reference TRBV28 and TRBJ2-7): DVKVTQSSRYLVKRTGEKVFLECVQDMDHENMFWYRQDPGLGLRLIYFSYDVKMKEKGDIPEGYSVSREKKERFSLILESASTNQTSMYLCASSMTGGWGEQYFGPGTRLTVT.

The V call is TRBV7-9, the J call TRBJ1-1, with TRBD1 as a possible D gene (6 bases). In germline, CDR1 is SEHNR, CDR2 FQNEAQ (reference sequence). The CDR3 is 13 amino acids. Trimming removed 7 bases from V and 9 bases from J, with 18 bases in between. This CDR3 is CASTPPTGRKAFF. In DNA, the CDR3 is TGTGCCAGCACCCCACCGACAGGAAGGAAAGCTTTCTTT.

This chain links TRBV18 with TRBJ2-1; TRBD2 matches 10 bases. This CDR3 has 17 residues. The V gene's germline CDR1 is KGHSH and CDR2 LQKENI. V dropped 0 bases and J dropped 4; count of bases not matched to a gene: 6. DNA of the CDR3: TGTGCCAGCTCACCACCCTTAAGCGGGGGGGGGTACAATGAGCAGTTCTTC. Its protein product is CASSPPLSGGGYNEQFF.

This sequence joins TRBV28 and TRBJ2-3; TRBD2 matches 9 bases. J gave up 2 bases and V 5 bases, and 5 bases lay outside the gene matches. CDR3 length: 15 residues. Germline CDR1 MDHEN, CDR2 SYDVKM. CDR3 nucleotide sequence: TGTGCCAGCAGTGTACCTAGCGGGATCACAGATACGCAGTATTTT. Its protein is CASSVPSGITDTQYF.

The V call is TRBV6-2 or TRBV6-3, the J call TRBJ2-7, with a possible D match to TRBD2 (6 bases). V lost 0 bases and J 7 bases, leaving 13 bases between the germline ends. This CDR3 region has 14 residues. Germline values: CDR1 MNHEY, CDR2 SVGEGT. The chain's CDR3 is CASSYSRRGGEQYF. CDR3 nucleotides: TGTGCCAGCAGTTACTCCCGACGCGGAGGGGAGCAGTACTTC.

This clone was recorded once. The chain employs TRBV15 and TRBJ2-2; D might be TRBD1 (5 bases). Deletions cut 1 base from V and 5 bases from J, with 14 bases between. Germline assignment: CDR1 LNHNV and CDR2 YYDKDF (reference sequence). CDR3 length equals 16 residues. CDR3 amino acids: CATSRGPETATGELFF. In DNA form, the CDR3 reads TGTGCCACCAGCAGAGGCCCCGAGACAGCAACCGGGGAGCTGTTTTTT.

The chain is built from TRBV10-1 and TRBJ2-7; 7 positions match TRBD2. Germline V gene data show CDR1 as WNHNN and CDR2 as SYGVQD (reference sequence). V gave up 0 bases and J gave up 6 bases; unmatched junction bases: 8. This CDR3 contains 15 residues. CDR3 residues: CASSESRGREREQYF. The CDR3 region has the DNA TGCGCCAGCAGTGAGTCTAGAGGGAGGGAACGCGAGCAGTACTTC.

The V gene is TRBV7-2, the J gene TRBJ2-5, with D possibly being TRBD2 (7 bases). Between the trimmed V and J ends, which lost 7 bases and 5 bases, there was a span of 17 bases. CDR3 size: 14 residues. CDR1 and CDR2 from the germline V gene are SGHTA and FQGNSA. The DNA for the CDR3 is TGTGCCAGCATCCCGGGGAGGGGGAGGGAGACCCAGTACTTC. Translating it yields CASIPGRGRETQYF.

V gene TRBV7-2 combines with J gene TRBJ1-2; TRBD1 matches 11 bases. Germline lookup yields CDR1 SGHTA and CDR2 FQGNSA. The CDR3 is 15 residues long. The junction had 4 bases not matched to a gene; V was cut back by 0 bases and J by 7 bases. CDR3 DNA: TGTGCCAGCAGCTTAGCCCGGGACAGGGGGGCTGGCTACACCTTC. Translated, it gives CASSLARDRGAGYTF.

This clone has only one observation. The DNA of the CDR3 is TGTGCCAGCCGAGCGGGCGGAAGGGCGCCCTACAATGAGCAGTTCTTC. Amino acids: CASRAGGRAPYNEQFF. The rearrangement links TRBV28 to TRBJ2-1, with D possibly TRBD2 on 6 matching bases. Trimming shortened V by 8 bases and J by 2 bases, and 19 bases separated the two germline ends. Per germline, CDR1 MDHEN and CDR2 SYDVKM. The CDR3 sequence is 16 residues long. The full variable domain, completed using reference TRBV28 and TRBJ2-1, is DVKVTQSSRYLVKRTGEKVFLECVQDMDHENMFWYRQDPGLGLRLIYFSYDVKMKEKGDIPEGYSVSREKKERFSLILESASTNQTSMYLCASRAGGRAPYNEQFFGPGTRLTVL.